This entry lists 10 T cell receptor beta chains sequenced from one sample in a study of T cell responses to AZD1222 COVID-19 vaccine. Assay: immunoSEQ multiplex PCR; the TCRdb copy retains only in-frame clones and omits some. The sample includes some 96,000 clones, around 87% of them seen just once. The specimen comprised peripheral blood, sampled on day 0 of MenACWY control vaccination. Source of these receptors: an adult in good health.

The chain is built from TRBV9 and TRBJ2-1; the D gene is possibly TRBD2 (6 bases). From germline, CDR1 is SGDLS and CDR2 YYNGEE. The ends were cut back, 3 bases at V and 0 bases at J, with 10 bases in the middle. The CDR3 is 15 amino acids. The CDR3 region is CASSAAGSSYNEQFF. DNA of the CDR3: TGTGCCAGCAGCGCTGCGGGGAGCTCCTACAATGAGCAGTTCTTC.

The V gene is TRBV9, the J gene TRBJ2-2; possibly TRBD2 for D (5 bases). Germline CDR1 SGDLS, CDR2 YYNGEE. This CDR3 contains 15 residues. V shed 2 bases and J shed 0 bases, with 8 bases lying between them. The CDR3 coding sequence is TGTGCCAGCAGCGTCTCGGGGTCGAACACCGGGGAGCTGTTTTTT. Translated, it gives CASSVSGSNTGELFF. The variable domain in full, with the rest retrieved from reference TRBV9 and TRBJ2-2, is DSGVTQTPKHLITATGQRVTLRCSPRSGDLSVYWYQQSLDQGLQFLIQYYNGEERAKGNILERFSAQQFPDLHSELNLSSLELGDSALYFCASSVSGSNTGELFFGEGSRLTVL.

The chain couples TRBV5-1 to TRBJ2-3; a possible D gene is TRBD2 (6 bases). CDR3 size: 16 residues. Trimming removed 3 bases at V and 4 bases at J, with 18 bases between. Germline-derived CDR1 and CDR2 are SGHRS and YFSETQ. This CDR3 is CASSSLRGGPADTQYF. The CDR3 DNA sequence: TGCGCCAGCAGCTCCCTACGGGGAGGTCCAGCAGATACGCAGTATTTT.

The chain joins TRBV2 to TRBJ1-2; D unclear. This CDR3 is built from 13 residues. Germline CDR1 reads SNHLY; CDR2 reads FYNNEI. Trimming shortened V by 8 bases and J by 0 bases, and 10 bases separated the two germline ends. The chain's CDR3 is CASGRTSNYGYTF. CDR3 DNA sequence: TGTGCCAGCGGCCGGACTTCTAACTATGGCTACACCTTC.

The V and J genes are TRBV19 and TRBJ2-2, with 12 bases matching TRBD1. The V segment lost 5 bases and the J segment 8 bases; nucleotides outside the gene matches: 6. Germline CDR1 reads LNHDA; CDR2 reads SQIVND (reference sequence). The CDR3 sequence is 15 residues long. The CDR3 reads CASSQGTGGTGELFF. CDR3 DNA sequence: TGTGCCAGTAGTCAAGGGACAGGGGGCACTGGGGAGCTGTTTTTT.

This chain links TRBV29-1 with TRBJ1-1, with D possibly TRBD1 on 5 matching bases. Trimming took 4 bases from V and 4 from J, leaving 13 bases between them. The germline V gene has CDR1 SQVTM and CDR2 ANQGSEA. The CDR3 sequence is 13 residues long. The CDR3, as DNA: TGCAGCGTTGTCGTTGGGGGAGGCACTGAAGCTTTCTTT. Residues: CSVVVGGGTEAFF.

The chain links TRBV10-3 to TRBJ2-4; a possible D gene is TRBD1 (6 bases). V shed 4 bases and J shed 7 bases, with 20 bases lying between them. The CDR3 contains 16 residues. Germline lookup yields CDR1 ENHRY and CDR2 SYGVKD. CDR3 nucleotide sequence: TGTGCCATCAGTGCGTTGTCCCAGGGGCACGGGAACATTCAGTACTTC. It is translated as CAISALSQGHGNIQYF.

The chain couples TRBV14 to TRBJ2-5; D is possibly TRBD1 (5 bases). Germline loops: CDR1 SGHDN, CDR2 FVKESK. V was trimmed by 1 base and J by 1 base, leaving 13 bases between them. The CDR3 runs to 16 residues. The CDR3 here is CASSQGQGTFQETQYF. The CDR3 DNA sequence: TGTGCCAGCAGCCAAGGGCAGGGAACCTTCCAAGAGACCCAGTACTTC.

The CDR3 here is CASSSYRTRRNNYGYTF. The DNA for the CDR3 is TGTGCCAGCAGCTCGTACAGAACCAGAAGGAACAACTATGGCTACACCTTC. The chain carries TRBV11-2 and TRBJ1-2; D gene ambiguous. V lost 4 bases and J 2 bases, leaving 20 bases between the germline ends. Germline V lookup: CDR1 SGHAT, CDR2 FQNNGV. The CDR3 extends over 17 amino acids.

This chain joins TRBV7-2 and TRBJ2-7, with unresolved D. The germline gives CDR1 SGHTA, CDR2 FQGNSA. Trimming removed 0 bases at V and 3 bases at J, with 6 bases between. The CDR3 runs to 13 residues. CDR3 residues: CASSLAGHYEQYF. The CDR3 DNA reads TGTGCCAGCAGCTTAGCAGGGCACTACGAGCAGTACTTC.